The entry that follows covers one T cell receptor (beta chain) sequence. Only a few counts were recorded for this clonotype. Its antigen target is currently unknown. No per-base quality is available; no much larger clone lies one base away. These data originate in a study of T-cell memory formation after mild COVID-19 (dated by TCRdb to about 2021). Turning to the overall study: TCR sequence clusters from the two donors were largely donor specific. In a couple of donors, T-cell clones that expanded and contracted after mild COVID-19 were tracked by sequencing TCRalpha and TCRbeta repertoires over time. The cohort comprised two young, previously healthy adult volunteers, one female and one male. Findings and caveats that apply to the study as a whole: Some responding clones were detected in pre-infection memory, which suggested that pre-existing cross-reactive memory T cells had joined the SARS-CoV-2 response. Contracting CD4+ clones appeared mostly in the CM and EM memory subsets, whereas CD8+ clones were enriched in EMRA. From day 15 to 85, contracting clones showed balanced CD4/CD8 phenotypes, whereas a second wave of clones that expanded from day 15 to 37 leaned towards CD4+. SARS-CoV-2 specificity of the second-wave clones peaking on day 37 was not confirmed. Only two mild cases were covered in the study, and larger cohorts including severe cases with pre-infection samples were considered necessary.

The CDR3 has 16 amino acids, counting the end cysteine and phenylalanine. Only the CDR3 DNA stays, 48 bases, in frame from base 1. V is trimmed back by 5 bases and J by 2 bases, and the junction contains 9 bases that no gene match accounts for. The germline V gene specifies SGHVS as CDR1 and FQNEAQ as CDR2. Ficoll-Paque density gradient centrifugation was used to isolate PBMCs. For sequencing, an Illumina NovaSeq 6000 was employed. TCRalpha and TCRbeta cDNA libraries were built by 5'RACE with constant-segment primers, adding sample barcodes and unique molecular identifiers. RNA was extracted from every sample with Trizol reagent. Libraries were amplified in two PCR steps, with a second sample barcode and Illumina TruSeq adapters added in the second step. Libraries were sequenced on an Illumina NovaSeq with 2 x 150 bp paired-end reads. As for the original processing: Demultiplexing of reads and collapsing into UMI-guided consensus sequences were performed with migec v1.2.7. Using mixcr v2.1.11, UMI consensuses were aligned to TRA and TRB V and J templates and then assembled into clonotypes. A clonotype was counted as expanded or contracted only if both edgeR and NoisET called the change significant, with noise models trained on biological replicates. For edgeR calls, a false discovery rate-adjusted p below 0.01 and a log2 fold-change threshold of 1 were applied. As an exploratory analysis of dynamics, PCA with hierarchical clustering was applied to max-normalized trajectories of the 1000 most abundant clonotypes. Separately sequenced CD4+ and CD8+ repertoires were used to assign a CD4 or CD8 phenotype to each responding clone. TCRdb reworked the public reads: Q25 trimming with fastp, MiXCR clone assembly, productive beta chains retained. CDR3 protein sequences are deduplicated, and each keeps its most common genes and DNA. The V and J calls and clone size come from TCRdb's table, not from the authors' own analysis. Here the sample has hundreds of thousands of distinct CDR3 sequences; 16% occur a single time. The ten biggest clones cover roughly 3.6% of the sample.

This clonotype was obtained from a man aged 18 to 30 who had mild COVID-19 (a few samples of this study predate the infection). The sample titles of this study are shuffled in the database, so cell type and time point are left out; the donor was told from shared clones. Material for sequencing was PBMCs or a T cell subset sorted from them (not recorded which). In this chain, TRBV7-8 is recombined with TRBJ1-5, and TRBD1 aligns with 7 junction nucleotides. The nucleotide sequence reads TGTGCCAGCAGCATCACAGGGGTCACGGGCAATCAGCCCCAGCATTTT. This gives the protein CASSITGVTGNQPQHF. When the CDR3 is completed using the reference TRBV7-8 and TRBJ1-5 genes on either side, the full variable domain is GAGVSQSPRYKVAKRGQDVALRCDPISGHVSLFWYQQALGQGPEFLTYFQNEAQLDKSGLPSDRFFAERPEGSVSTLKIQRTQQEDSAVYLCASSITGVTGNQPQHFGDGTRLSIL.